The T cell receptor beta chain described here comes from a study of early T cells in non-severe SARS-CoV-2 infection. Overall study: RNA in bulk from unsorted whole blood was sequenced, and chains were unpaired.

One entry per CDR3 protein results from TCRdb running MiXCR on the 5' RACE reads. Of approximately 88,000 distinct CDR3 sequences in the sample, approximately 14% were seen once. There are many counts of this clonotype. Germline V lookup: CDR1 LNHDA, CDR2 SQIVND (reference sequence). The CDR3 length is 15 residues. V lost 4 bases to trimming and J lost 3 bases, with 13 bases between them. This TCR was recovered from an adult who was a healthcare worker with PCR-confirmed SARS-CoV-2 infection or an uninfected control (not recorded which). The genes are TRBV19 and TRBJ2-1; D possibly corresponds to TRBD1 (6 bases). Source material: whole blood. The CDR3 sequence: CASSTTGNHYNEQFF. DNA of the CDR3: TGTGCCAGTAGTACTACAGGGAATCACTACAATGAGCAGTTCTTC.